The sequence of this T cell receptor beta chain was determined in a study of brain T cells in children with intractable seizures. The time point denotes: blood from clinic visit 5 months post-surgery; TSC patient then seizure free. Surgery cases with the highest brain T cell transcript signatures were chosen for sequencing. At least one anti-epileptic drug was given before surgery. Sequenced by immunoSEQ multiplex PCR; TCRdb stores in-frame clones only, minus some. This sample has about 350,000 clones, with about 93% found just once. CDR1 and CDR2 from the germline V gene are MNHEY and SMNVEV (reference sequence). The CDR3 runs to 12 residues. V lost 3 bases and J lost 7, with 10 bases in between.

The rearrangement links TRBV27 to TRBJ2-7; D perhaps matches TRBD2 (5 bases). This receptor was identified in a boy in the first two years of life with tuberous sclerosis and intractable seizures. Material: peripheral blood, obtained less than 6 months after surgery. The CDR3 spells CASSFYPGEQYF. DNA for the CDR3: TGTGCCAGCAGTTTTTACCCGGGGGAGCAGTACTTC.